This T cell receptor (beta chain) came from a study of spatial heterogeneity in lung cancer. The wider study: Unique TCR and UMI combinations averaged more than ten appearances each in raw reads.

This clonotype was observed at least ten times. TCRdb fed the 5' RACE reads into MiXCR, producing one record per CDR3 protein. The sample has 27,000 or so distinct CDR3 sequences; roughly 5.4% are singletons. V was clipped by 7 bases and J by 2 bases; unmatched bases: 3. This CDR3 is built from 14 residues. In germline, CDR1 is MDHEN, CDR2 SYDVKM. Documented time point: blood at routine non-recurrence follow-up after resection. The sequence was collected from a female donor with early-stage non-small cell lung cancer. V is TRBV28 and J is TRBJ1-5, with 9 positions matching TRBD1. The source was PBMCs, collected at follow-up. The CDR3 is CASTWTGGNQPQHF. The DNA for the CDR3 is TGTGCCAGCACATGGACAGGGGGCAATCAGCCCCAGCATTTT. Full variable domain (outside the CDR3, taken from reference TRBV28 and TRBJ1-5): DVKVTQSSRYLVKRTGEKVFLECVQDMDHENMFWYRQDPGLGLRLIYFSYDVKMKEKGDIPEGYSVSREKKERFSLILESASTNQTSMYLCASTWTGGNQPQHFGDGTRLSIL.